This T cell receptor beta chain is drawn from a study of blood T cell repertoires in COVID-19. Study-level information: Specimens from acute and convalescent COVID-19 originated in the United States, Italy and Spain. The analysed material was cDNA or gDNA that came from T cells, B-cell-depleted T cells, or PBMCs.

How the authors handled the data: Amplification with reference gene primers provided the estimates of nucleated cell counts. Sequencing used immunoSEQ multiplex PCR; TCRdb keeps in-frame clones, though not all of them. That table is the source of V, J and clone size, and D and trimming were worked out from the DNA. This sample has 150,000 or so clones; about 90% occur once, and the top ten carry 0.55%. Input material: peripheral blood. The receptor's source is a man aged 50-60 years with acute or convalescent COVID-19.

This chain's CDR3 is CASSGKNLGSSYNSPLHF. In DNA form, the CDR3 reads TGTGCCAGCAGTGGAAAAAACTTGGGGAGCTCCTATAATTCACCCCTCCACTTT. V is TRBV6-1 and J is TRBJ1-6; D not resolved. The CDR3 is 18 amino acids. Germline V gene sequence: CDR1 MNHNS, CDR2 SASEGT. The V and J ends lost 4 bases and 0 bases respectively, with 16 bases between them.